This TCR beta chain was recorded in a study of cytomegalovirus exposure and HLA in healthy donors. 60 Vbeta and 13 Jbeta primers were used in PCR. The data were produced by immunoSEQ multiplex PCR, yet TCRdb's version contains in-frame clones alone and is incomplete. The table includes under 140,000 clones, just over 75% detected once. With regard to this clone: Its cognate antigen is unknown.

Study observations and caveats: In a later analysis, HLA-C alleles had the fewest associated TCRs, DRB1 alleles the most. Under in vitro conditions, a few CMV-associated chains were confirmed as specific for CMV antigens.

Trimming took 1 base from V and 5 from J; bases not matched to a gene: 3. The germline V gene encodes CDR1 MNHNS and CDR2 SASEGT. The CDR3 is 16 amino acids. The chain is built from TRBV6-1 and TRBJ1-5; 12 bases line up with TRBD1. This TCR was sampled from a man aged 25-45 years in good health and CMV-seropositive. The sequenced sample consisted of PBMCs. The CDR3 DNA reads TGTGCCAGCAGTGAAGGCGGGACAGGGGGCTATCAGCCCCAGCATTTT. Translation gives CASSEGGTGGYQPQHF.